Described below is a single TCR beta chain sequence and its context. Antigen unknown. The source of the sample is a study of T cells in tumors after PD-1 blockade. Overall study context: Either cemiplimab 350 mg every 2 weeks or pembrolizumab 200 mg every 3 weeks was given. During anti-PD-1 treatment, some patients continued daily vismodegib 150 mg. Broader study findings: Peripheral recruitment is suggested, as some novel exhausted tumor clones were in pre-treatment blood.

Germline CDR1 reads MNHEY; CDR2 reads SVGAGI. Germline trimming cut 7 bases from V and 3 bases from J; bases unmatched to any gene: 7. The CDR3 runs to 15 residues. Sequencing used immunoSEQ multiplex PCR; TCRdb keeps in-frame clones, though not all of them. There are about 34,000 clones in the sample; around 73% occur only once, and about two fifths lies in the top ten. The V gene is TRBV6-5, the J gene TRBJ2-1; TRBD1 agrees at 9 bases. The receptor's source is a human donor with basal cell carcinoma. Sample: PBMCs, taken after anti-PD-1 treatment. CDR3 sequence reads: CASTKDRGIYNEQFF. The CDR3 nucleotides read TGTGCCAGCACCAAGGACAGGGGTATCTACAATGAGCAGTTCTTC.